Shown below are 2 T cell receptor beta chains from a single sample sequenced in a study of blood T cell repertoires in COVID-19. TCRdb keeps only in-frame clones here, not all; method: immunoSEQ multiplex PCR. The sample carries about 170,000 clones, about 86% recorded once. Material for sequencing was peripheral blood. The source is a woman aged 70-85 years who had recovered from COVID-19.

This clone was counted a few times. V usage is TRBV18 and J usage is TRBJ1-1, with TRBD1 identical over 8 bases. There are 16 residues in the CDR3. After removal of 3 bases from V and 1 base from J, the junction contained 7 bases not matched to a gene. Germline CDR1 and CDR2: KGHSH and LQKENI. Written as DNA, the CDR3 is TGTGCCAGCTCACCCCAGGGGGCGAGGGGGAACACTGAAGCTTTCTTT. As protein: CASSPQGARGNTEAFF.

The V gene is TRBV7-2, the J gene TRBJ1-2; 10 bases align to TRBD1. V lost 5 bases, J lost 8 bases, and 11 bases stayed unmatched. The germline CDR1 and CDR2 sequences are SGHTA and FQGNSA. The CDR3 length is 15 residues. The CDR3 sequence is CASSRTGGGVWGYTF. CDR3 nucleotide sequence: TGTGCCAGCAGCCGGACAGGGGGTGGGGTCTGGGGCTACACCTTC.